The clone carrying this T cell receptor beta chain showed up just once. The sample comes from a study of blood T cell repertoires in COVID-19. Study-wide background: PBMCs, B-cell-depleted T cells, or T cells were the source of the cDNA or gDNA that made up the material.

Assay used: immunoSEQ multiplex PCR; TCRdb lists only in-frame clones, some missing. The sample gives approximately 70,000 clones, 82% of which show up once; roughly an eighth is in the top ten. This clonotype originated in a woman aged 80 or over with acute or convalescent COVID-19. The sample comprised peripheral blood.

The CDR3 protein is CASSLGVGTDTQYF. The CDR3 nucleotides read TGTGCCAGCAGCTTAGGAGTGGGCACAGATACGCAGTATTTT. V is TRBV11-3 and J is TRBJ2-3; D is ambiguous. Trimming cost V 1 base and J 1 base, with 6 bases left between them. The CDR3 is 14 residues long. CDR1 is SGHNT, CDR2 YENEEA, per germline.